These 20 T cell receptor beta chains came from one sample sequenced in a study of T cell responses to AZD1222 COVID-19 vaccine. This table comes from immunoSEQ multiplex PCR, and its TCRdb copy is limited to in-frame clones, with some not included. This table has 150,000 to 170,000 clones, more than 90% appearing once. The sequenced sample was peripheral blood, obtained on day 0 of AZD1222 vaccination. The receptor source for this set is an adult in good health.

The chain recombines TRBV3-1 (or the pseudogene TRBV3-2) with TRBJ2-1; the D is unclear. CDR1 is LGHDT, CDR2 YNNKEL, per germline (reference sequence). Trimming took off 1 base at V and 6 bases at J, with 16 bases between the two ends. The CDR3 has 16 residues. Here the CDR3 reads CASSQVSPRDTNEQFF. In nucleotides, the CDR3 is TGTGCCAGCAGCCAAGTATCCCCCCGCGATACCAATGAGCAGTTCTTC.

The rearrangement links TRBV12-3 or TRBV12-4 to TRBJ1-3; no clear D. The CDR3 totals 12 residues. V was pared by 1 base and J by 7 bases, with 5 bases between. The CDR3 region has the DNA TGTGCCAGCAGTTTAGGTCCCAACACCATATATTTT. It specifies CASSLGPNTIYF.

V and J are TRBV5-1 and TRBJ2-5; perhaps TRBD1 as D (5 bases). Germline V CDR1 and CDR2: SGHRS, YFSETQ. Trimming took 4 bases from V and 1 from J, leaving 8 bases between them. The length of the CDR3 is 13 residues. This CDR3 is CASSPTVQETQYF. The CDR3 DNA reads TGCGCCAGCAGCCCGACAGTCCAAGAGACCCAGTACTTC.

This chain connects TRBV18 to TRBJ2-3; D gene unclear. Looked up from germline, CDR1 is KGHSH and CDR2 is LQKENI. Trimming removed 0 bases from V and 1 base from J, with 11 bases in between. This CDR3 is built from 16 residues. The CDR3 DNA is TGTGCCAGCTCACCACCGGAAGGCGGAGGCACAGATACGCAGTATTTT. Translated: CASSPPEGGGTDTQYF.

The chain uses TRBV27 and TRBJ1-6; D is ambiguous. Trimming took off 6 bases at V and 2 bases at J, with 11 bases between the two ends. CDR1 MNHEY and CDR2 SMNVEV come from the germline V gene (reference sequence). The CDR3 is 15 amino acids. CDR3 amino acids: CASSPGSTYNSPLHF. CDR3 nucleotides: TGTGCCAGCAGCCCGGGGAGTACCTATAATTCACCCCTCCACTTT.

V and J are TRBV7-8 and TRBJ1-3; D not resolved. Trimming took 5 bases from V and 8 from J, leaving 16 bases between them. This CDR3 has 14 residues. Germline CDR1 and CDR2: SGHVS and FQNEAQ. The CDR3: CASSPTLSPDTIYF. CDR3 DNA: TGTGCCAGCAGCCCGACATTGTCCCCGGACACCATATATTTT.

The V call is TRBV4-3, the J call TRBJ2-1, with a weak D call TRBD1 (6 bases). This CDR3 contains 15 residues. The germline V gene encodes CDR1 LGHNA and CDR2 YSLEER. The V end was cut by 4 bases, the J end by 0 bases, with 10 bases between. CDR3 sequence reads: CASSPGTLSYNEQFF. In DNA form, the CDR3 reads TGCGCCAGCAGCCCGGGGACACTCTCCTACAATGAGCAGTTCTTC.

The genes are TRBV27 and TRBJ2-3; D is unclear. The length of the CDR3 is 14 residues. The germline CDR1 and CDR2 sequences are MNHEY and SMNVEV (reference sequence). V was shortened by 2 bases and J by 0 bases, with 6 bases between the two germline ends. The CDR3 sequence: CASSLKTSTDTQYF. CDR3 nucleotides: TGTGCCAGCAGTTTAAAGACTAGCACAGATACGCAGTATTTT.

The genes are TRBV7-3 and TRBJ1-1; TRBD1 aligns across 7 bases. V lost 6 bases to trimming and J lost 3 bases; unmatched junction nucleotides: 10. This CDR3 has 15 residues. CDR1 and CDR2 from the germline V gene are SGHTA and FQGTGA. CDR3 nucleotides: TGTGCCAGCAGGGGAGCTGACAGGGCCCACACTGAAGCTTTCTTT. It translates to CASRGADRAHTEAFF.

This clone occurred a few times. The chain combines TRBV11-3 with TRBJ1-2; maybe TRBD1 (6 bases). Looked up from germline, CDR1 is SGHNT and CDR2 is YENEEA. This CDR3 is 16 amino acids long. V shed 0 bases and J shed 4 bases, with 15 bases lying between them. In DNA form, the CDR3 reads TGTGCCAGCAGCTTAGAGGGCAGGGGATCGGTCTATGGCTACACCTTC. Translated, it gives CASSLEGRGSVYGYTF.

This clone was seen just once. This chain links TRBV10-2 with TRBJ1-1; perhaps TRBD1 as D (6 bases). The CDR3 totals 15 residues. Per germline, CDR1 WSHSY and CDR2 SAAADI. Trimming removed 6 bases at V and 5 bases at J, with 19 bases between. DNA for the CDR3: TGCGCCAGCAGGGGAAAAGGGGGGGAGGGGACTGAAGCTTTCTTT. Translating gives CASRGKGGEGTEAFF.

The V call is TRBV28, the J call TRBJ1-3; 10 positions agree with TRBD1. With 2 bases clipped from V and 2 bases from J, the junction kept 3 bases outside the gene matches. The length of the CDR3 is 16 residues. Per the germline V gene, CDR1 is MDHEN and CDR2 is SYDVKM. The CDR3 nucleotides read TGTGCCAGCAGTTTAGTCGGGACAGGGGCTGGAAACACCATATATTTT. It encodes CASSLVGTGAGNTIYF.

J is TRBJ1-3 and V is TRBV5-1; D is unresolved. The CDR3 length is 15 residues. Per germline, CDR1 SGHRS and CDR2 YFSETQ. V was cut by 0 bases and J by 8 bases, with 15 bases left in between. The CDR3 DNA reads as TGCGCCAGCAGCTTGGCTCCCGGGCTTGAGGACACCATATATTTT. Protein product: CASSLAPGLEDTIYF.

The chain has TRBV29-1 and TRBJ1-1; D remains ambiguous. Germline V CDR1 and CDR2: SQVTM, ANQGSEA. This CDR3 spans 12 amino acids. Trimming took 0 bases from V and 0 from J, leaving 2 bases between them. The CDR3 here is CSVEEVNTEAFF. CDR3 nucleotides: TGCAGCGTTGAAGAGGTGAACACTGAAGCTTTCTTT.

V and J are TRBV19 and TRBJ2-3; D ambiguous. This CDR3 contains 13 residues. V lost 6 bases, J lost 0 bases, and 7 bases lay in between. Germline V gene sequence: CDR1 LNHDA, CDR2 SQIVND (reference sequence). The CDR3 reads CASSPSSTDTQYF. In DNA form, the CDR3 reads TGTGCCAGTAGCCCTAGTAGCACAGATACGCAGTATTTT.

The V and J genes are TRBV4-1 and TRBJ2-7, with no clear D. Trimming took 4 bases from V and 0 from J, leaving 10 bases between them. In germline, CDR1 is MGHRA, CDR2 YSYEKL. The CDR3 spans 14 residues. CDR3 sequence (DNA): TGCGCCAGCAGCCCCCTCGCGGACTCCTACGAGCAGTACTTC. Translated: CASSPLADSYEQYF.

V gene TRBV9 combines with J gene TRBJ1-2; D is perhaps TRBD1 (5 bases). The CDR3 contains 13 residues. V was shortened by 2 bases and J by 3 bases, with 8 bases between the two germline ends. The germline gives CDR1 SGDLS, CDR2 YYNGEE. CDR3 in DNA: TGTGCCAGCAGCGTGCAGGGCGACTATGGCTACACCTTC. This translates into CASSVQGDYGYTF. The entire variable domain, with the rest obtained from reference TRBV9 and TRBJ1-2, is as follows: DSGVTQTPKHLITATGQRVTLRCSPRSGDLSVYWYQQSLDQGLQFLIQYYNGEERAKGNILERFSAQQFPDLHSELNLSSLELGDSALYFCASSVQGDYGYTFGSGTRLTVV.

A note on this clone: Sequence at one end of the junction differs from germline and may be a read error. The CDR3, as DNA: TGTGCCAGCTCGCCACAGGGTGAAGGCTACACCTTC. This codes for CASSPQGEGYTF. The rearrangement joins TRBV18 to TRBJ1-2; tentatively, D is TRBD1 (6 bases). The CDR3 has 12 amino acids. Germline lookup yields CDR1 KGHSH and CDR2 LQKENI.

This clone was seen a handful of times. J is TRBJ2-2 and V is TRBV27, with D uncertain. The germline V gene has CDR1 MNHEY and CDR2 SMNVEV (reference sequence). V was cut by 5 bases and J by 3 bases, with 4 bases left in between. The CDR3 is made up of 12 amino acids. The CDR3 protein is CASSPYTGELFF. The CDR3 DNA reads TGTGCCAGCAGTCCCTACACCGGGGAGCTGTTTTTT.

The gene calls are TRBV7-9 and TRBJ2-3, with 9 bases lining up with TRBD1. In germline, CDR1 is SEHNR, CDR2 FQNEAQ (reference sequence). The CDR3 spans 14 residues. J was trimmed by 6 bases and V by 4 bases; bases with no gene match: 5. The CDR3 reads CASSSDTGGDTQYF. The CDR3 DNA sequence: TGTGCCAGCAGCTCGGATACAGGGGGCGATACGCAGTATTTT.